Listed below are T cell receptor beta chains from one sample, sequenced in a study of shared clonotypes between healthy human individuals. Profiling relied on immunoSEQ multiplex PCR, and the TCRdb table lists in-frame clones only, not all of them. The repertoire consists of approximately 1,500,000 clones, with more than 95% occurring once and the leading ten covering approximately 1%. The source material was naive CD4+ T cells sorted from blood. The receptors shown here come from a man between 25 and 39 years old in good health. Both conserved end residues are part of each CDR3. The order of the fields is D gene, V gene, J gene, clone size, CDR3 DNA, CDR3 protein. A D gene is named only where the DNA matches it firmly. Clone size is stated in some rows and not others, as once, few, many or a class when expanded.

D gene: .; V gene: TRBV11-2; J gene: TRBJ2-2; clone size: .; CDR3 DNA: TGTGCCAGCAGCCCCGGTGGTTGGCGGGTGACACGTAACACCGGGGAGCTGTTTTTT; CDR3 protein: CASSPGGWRVTRNTGELFF
D gene: TRBD2; V gene: TRBV19; J gene: TRBJ2-1; clone size: .; CDR3 DNA: TGTGCCAGTAGTGTGTTTAGCGGGAGACTCCGAAATGAGCAGTTCTTC; CDR3 protein: CASSVFSGRLRNEQFF
D gene: .; V gene: TRBV12-5; J gene: TRBJ2-1; clone size: .; CDR3 DNA: TGTGCTAGTGGTTTGGTACTTTCCTCGGCTAGCCGAGACGGGTACAATGAGCAGTTCTTC; CDR3 protein: CASGLVLSSASRDGYNEQFF
D gene: .; V gene: TRBV6-6; J gene: TRBJ2-1; clone size: .; CDR3 DNA: TGTGCCAGCAGTTCCGACGCCTACAATGAGCAGTTCTTC; CDR3 protein: CASSSDAYNEQFF
D gene: .; V gene: TRBV7-8; J gene: TRBJ2-1; clone size: once; CDR3 DNA: TGTGCCAGCAGCTTAGCGGTCTCCTACAATGAGCAGTTCTTC; CDR3 protein: CASSLAVSYNEQFF
D gene: .; V gene: TRBV18; J gene: TRBJ2-5; clone size: .; CDR3 DNA: TGTGCCAGCTCACCACGGGGCGGGGAGACCCAGTACTTC; CDR3 protein: CASSPRGGETQYF
D gene: .; V gene: TRBV9; J gene: TRBJ2-5; clone size: .; CDR3 DNA: TGTGCCAGCAGCGTAGTCGGGGAAAGGACCCAGTACTTC; CDR3 protein: CASSVVGERTQYF
D gene: TRBD2; V gene: TRBV5-1; J gene: TRBJ2-2; clone size: .; CDR3 DNA: TGCGCCAGCAGCTTGCGGCCTAGCGGGAGATCAATCACCGGGGAGCTGTTTTTT; CDR3 protein: CASSLRPSGRSITGELFF
D gene: TRBD2; V gene: TRBV6-6; J gene: TRBJ2-3; clone size: .; CDR3 DNA: TGTGCCAGCAGTCGTACCGGAGCGGGAGGCACAGATACGCAGTATTTT; CDR3 protein: CASSRTGAGGTDTQYF
D gene: .; V gene: TRBV7-3; J gene: TRBJ2-2; clone size: .; CDR3 DNA: TGTGCCAGCAGTCCTGGGGGAGTTGGCGGGGAGCTGTTTTTT; CDR3 protein: CASSPGGVGGELFF
D gene: .; V gene: TRBV6-6; J gene: TRBJ1-3; clone size: .; CDR3 DNA: TGTGCCAGCAGTTACTCGGCGCCAGACTCTGGAAACACCATATATTTT; CDR3 protein: CASSYSAPDSGNTIYF
D gene: .; V gene: TRBV9; J gene: TRBJ1-1; clone size: .; CDR3 DNA: TGTGCCAGCAGCCCCCGGGCATTCGGGAACACTGAAGCTTTCTTT; CDR3 protein: CASSPRAFGNTEAFF
D gene: .; V gene: TRBV11-2; J gene: TRBJ2-5; clone size: .; CDR3 DNA: TGTGCCAGCAGCTTCCTTTCCGGAACATCCGTGGCCCAGTACTTC; CDR3 protein: CASSFLSGTSVAQYF